The 19 T cell receptor beta chains listed next were all sequenced from one sample in a study of T cell clonotyping in hematopoietic cell transplantation. Method: immunoSEQ multiplex PCR; TCRdb's copy keeps in-frame clones and lacks some. This table has approximately 41,000 clones, 95% appearing once. The material sequenced was peripheral blood mononuclear cells. The receptor source for this set is a man aged 25-45 years in good health. Some clones in this sample may be carry-over from other donors' samples.

The rearrangement uses TRBV5-1 and TRBJ1-1; 8 bases line up with TRBD1. The CDR3 length is 15 residues. The germline V gene has CDR1 SGHRS and CDR2 YFSETQ. With V trimmed by 1 base and J by 6 bases, 8 bases remained unmatched. CDR3 bases: TGCGCCAGCAGCTTGAGACAGGGGTTAGAGGCTGAAGCTTTCTTT. This gives the protein CASSLRQGLEAEAFF.

The chain links TRBV7-2 to TRBJ1-3; 7 nucleotides align to TRBD1. The CDR3 length is 15 residues. Germline CDR1 SGHTA, CDR2 FQGNSA. The junction had 6 bases not matched to a gene; V was cut back by 5 bases and J by 2 bases. CDR3 region: CASSPLGQPGNTIYF. The CDR3 DNA reads as TGTGCCAGCAGCCCTCTGGGACAGCCTGGAAACACCATATATTTT.

V and J are TRBV6-6 and TRBJ2-3; D is uncertain. Germline V gives CDR1 MNHNY, CDR2 SVGAGI (reference sequence). Trimming took 2 bases from V and 2 from J, leaving 8 bases between them. The CDR3 sequence is 14 residues long. Here the CDR3 reads CASSYQNPTDTQYF. In nucleotides, the CDR3 is TGTGCCAGCAGTTACCAAAATCCCACAGATACGCAGTATTTT.

V and J are TRBV4-2 and TRBJ2-6; maybe TRBD1 (5 bases). The CDR3 totals 19 residues. Germline V gives CDR1 LGHNA, CDR2 YNFKEQ. Trimming removed 0 bases from V and 0 bases from J, with 15 bases in between. Written as DNA, the CDR3 is TGTGCCAGCAGCCAAGATGGGGCGGTACTGTCCTCTGGGGCCAACGTCCTGACTTTC. Translated, it gives CASSQDGAVLSSGANVLTF.

The chain is built from TRBV11-2 and TRBJ1-2; possible D gene TRBD1, 5 bases. The CDR3 loop spans 17 amino acids. Trimming removed 7 bases at V and 8 bases at J, with 29 bases between. In germline, CDR1 is SGHAT, CDR2 FQNNGV. The CDR3 region has the DNA TGTGCCAGCACGCCAGTATTTCTCCTGGGCAGGGCGGACGGCTACACCTTC. This translates into CASTPVFLLGRADGYTF. Drawing the rest from reference TRBV11-2 and TRBJ1-2, the complete variable domain is EAGVAQSPRYKIIEKRQSVAFWCNPISGHATLYWYQQILGQGPKLLIQFQNNGVVDDSQLPKDRFSAERLKGVDSTLKIQPAKLEDSAVYLCASTPVFLLGRADGYTFGSGTRLTVV.

The rearrangement uses TRBV4-1 and TRBJ2-5; 8 bases are shared with TRBD2. Trimming removed 0 bases from V and 5 bases from J; junction bases left unmatched: 8. CDR3 length: 16 amino acids. Per germline, CDR1 MGHRA and CDR2 YSYEKL. The CDR3, as DNA: TGCGCCAGCAGCCAAGAATCCGGGGGCGGGGGGGAGACCCAGTACTTC. Protein sequence: CASSQESGGGGETQYF.

The genes are TRBV11-2 and TRBJ2-7; 7 bases match TRBD2. Per the germline V gene, CDR1 is SGHAT and CDR2 is FQNNGV. With 6 bases clipped from V and 2 bases from J, the junction kept 7 bases outside the gene matches. The CDR3 is made up of 14 amino acids. The CDR3 sequence: CASSRSGRPYEQYF. The CDR3 DNA reads TGTGCCAGCAGTCGTAGCGGGCGCCCCTACGAGCAGTACTTC.

The chain joins TRBV6-5 to TRBJ2-3; 9 positions match TRBD1. V lost 2 bases to trimming and J lost 2 bases; unmatched junction nucleotides: 2. This CDR3 region has 15 residues. The V gene's germline CDR1 is MNHEY and CDR2 SVGAGI. The CDR3 nucleotides are TGTGCCAGCAGTTACGGGGACAGGGCCACAGATACGCAGTATTTT. Amino acids: CASSYGDRATDTQYF.

For the CDR3, the DNA is TGTGCCAGCAGCCTTGGACAGCTTCCGAGCTACACCTTC. It codes for CASSLGQLPSYTF. This sequence joins TRBV13 and TRBJ1-2; a weak D match, TRBD1 (6 bases). V lost 5 bases, J lost 9 bases, and 16 bases lay in between. Germline CDR1 PRHDT, CDR2 FYEKMQ (reference sequence). CDR3 length: 13 residues.

This chain connects TRBV6-6 to TRBJ2-7, with D possibly matching TRBD2 (6 bases). V gave up 5 bases and J gave up 1 base, with 15 bases separating them. This CDR3 is built from 15 residues. From germline, CDR1 is MNHNY and CDR2 SVGAGI (reference sequence). The CDR3 DNA sequence: TGTGCCAGCAGTCAACCGGGAGCCTCGTCCTACGAGCAGTACTTC. Its protein product is CASSQPGASSYEQYF.

This clone was seen a handful of times. This chain connects TRBV25-1 to TRBJ2-2; possibly TRBD1 for D (5 bases). V was trimmed by 3 bases and J by 3 bases, leaving 8 bases between them. The germline V gene encodes CDR1 MGHDK and CDR2 SYGVNS. The length of the CDR3 is 14 residues. CDR3 protein: CASSETVDTGELFF. The CDR3 nucleotides read TGTGCCAGCAGTGAGACAGTAGACACCGGGGAGCTGTTTTTT.

The V call is TRBV30, the J call TRBJ1-1; maybe TRBD1 (6 bases). V lost 4 bases, J lost 3 bases, and 18 bases lay in between. The germline V gene has CDR1 GTSNPN and CDR2 SVGIG (reference sequence). The CDR3 spans 15 residues. CDR3: CAWTLSGTPYTEAFF. CDR3 DNA: TGTGCCTGGACCTTATCCGGGACACCTTACACTGAAGCTTTCTTT.

The chain joins TRBV11-2 to TRBJ2-5, with D possibly TRBD1 on 5 matching bases. CDR1 and CDR2 (germline): SGHAT, FQNNGV. CDR3 length equals 14 residues. V lost 3 bases and J lost 5, with 13 bases in between. The CDR3 DNA sequence: TGTGCCAGCAGCTTGGGGCAGATGGGGGAGACCCAGTACTTC. It codes for CASSLGQMGETQYF.

The chain carries TRBV6-6 and TRBJ1-4; D may be TRBD1 (5 bases). V lost 6 bases and J 7 bases, leaving 12 bases between the germline ends. The CDR3 totals 13 residues. Germline CDR1 MNHNY, CDR2 SVGAGI (reference sequence). The DNA for the CDR3 is TGTGCCAGCAGGCTGGGGGGAAGTGAAAAACTGTTTTTT. Translation gives CASRLGGSEKLFF.

The chain employs TRBV19 and TRBJ2-5, with D maybe TRBD1 (6 bases). Trimming took off 4 bases at V and 2 bases at J, with 11 bases between the two ends. The germline CDR1 and CDR2 sequences are LNHDA and SQIVND (reference sequence). The CDR3 is 14 amino acids. The CDR3 region is CASSTGTLQETQYF. Written as DNA, the CDR3 is TGTGCCAGTAGTACGGGGACACTACAAGAGACCCAGTACTTC.

The chain combines TRBV27 with TRBJ1-5; 8 bases are shared with TRBD1. Per the germline V gene, CDR1 is MNHEY and CDR2 is SMNVEV (reference sequence). This CDR3 contains 13 residues. V was pared by 6 bases and J by 6 bases, with 4 bases of the junction left unmatched. The DNA of the CDR3 is TGTGCCAGCAGCCTGGACAGGGTTCAGCCCCAGCATTTT. This codes for CASSLDRVQPQHF.

The chain uses TRBV7-9 and TRBJ1-5, with a possible D match to TRBD1 (6 bases). The CDR3 contains 14 residues. Looked up from germline, CDR1 is SEHNR and CDR2 is FQNEAQ (reference sequence). Trimming removed 1 base from V and 5 bases from J, with 9 bases in between. CDR3 amino acids: CASSLDRADQPQHF. In DNA, the CDR3 is TGTGCCAGCAGCTTAGACAGGGCCGATCAGCCCCAGCATTTT.

The rearrangement joins TRBV11-2 to TRBJ2-3; tentatively, D is TRBD2 (6 bases). V was clipped by 0 bases and J by 1 base, with 17 bases between them. This CDR3 contains 18 residues. Germline V gene lookup returns CDR1 SGHAT and CDR2 FQNNGV. In DNA, the CDR3 is TGTGCCAGCAGCTTAGAGGGTCGTAGGGCTAGCGGCACAGATACGCAGTATTTT. It is translated as CASSLEGRRASGTDTQYF.

The chain uses TRBV10-3 and TRBJ1-1; D call uncertain. The CDR3 has 13 residues. Trimming stripped 8 bases from V and 0 bases from J, with 10 bases between. Per germline, CDR1 ENHRY and CDR2 SYGVKD. The CDR3 bases are TGTGCCATCTTATCGGCCATGAACACTGAAGCTTTCTTT. Translated, it gives CAILSAMNTEAFF.